The clone carrying this T cell receptor (beta chain) was detected only once. What it binds is unknown. TCRdb reprocessed the 5' RACE reads with MiXCR, giving one entry per CDR3 protein. The repertoire holds 90,000 to 130,000 distinct CDR3 sequences, 15% to 20% seen once, with 5% to 6.5% in the top ten. This entry belongs to a study of T-cell memory formation after mild COVID-19. In the study overall: TCR clusters mostly belonged to single donors.

Study observations and caveats: A second wave expanding day 15 to 37 was CD4+-biased; contracting clones were balanced. Some responding clones appeared in pre-infection memory, suggesting cross-reactive memory joined.

The V gene's germline CDR1 is SGHTA and CDR2 FQGNSA. This CDR3 has 16 amino acids. V gave up 4 bases and J gave up 2 bases; unmatched junction bases: 9. This receptor was obtained from a man aged 18 to 30 who had mild COVID-19 (a few samples of this study predate the infection). Cell type and time point are not known. What was sequenced was PBMCs or a T cell subset sorted from them (not recorded which). The chain links TRBV7-2 to TRBJ2-3; TRBD1 agrees at 7 bases. CDR3 coding DNA: TGTGCCAGCAGCTGGTATGTGACAGGGCTCACAGATACGCAGTATTTT. It translates to CASSWYVTGLTDTQYF. Combining the CDR3 with reference TRBV7-2 and TRBJ2-3 gives the whole variable domain GAGVSQSPSNKVTEKGKDVELRCDPISGHTALYWYRQSLGQGLEFLIYFQGNSAPDKSGLPSDRFSAERTGGSVSTLTIQRTQQEDSAVYLCASSWYVTGLTDTQYFGPGTRLTVL.